This T cell receptor (beta chain) was identified during a study of shared clonotypes between healthy human individuals. Broader study findings: In contrast to clonotypes shared by all four donors, non-shared clonotypes had lower generation probabilities.

CDR3 size: 12 residues. Germline V gene data show CDR1 as SEHNR and CDR2 as FQNEAQ (reference sequence). Trimming pared 6 bases from V and 5 bases from J, leaving 9 bases between. The study ran the assay at deep level. Clones were read by immunoSEQ multiplex PCR, and TCRdb kept only the in-frame ones, dropping some. The table has 2 million to 2.5 million clones, more than 90% seen once. With respect to this clone: Its target is not known.

The donors, healthy adults who were HIV-negative, had experienced no recent acute infections or vaccinations. This chain connects TRBV7-9 to TRBJ2-3; possibly TRBD2 for D (6 bases). The origin of this receptor is a man aged 18-30 years in good health. Sequenced sample: naive CD4+ T cells sorted from blood. As to subset: CD45RA+ positively selected. The CDR3 reads CASRPAGDTQYF. As DNA, the CDR3 is TGTGCCAGCAGGCCAGCGGGAGATACGCAGTATTTT.